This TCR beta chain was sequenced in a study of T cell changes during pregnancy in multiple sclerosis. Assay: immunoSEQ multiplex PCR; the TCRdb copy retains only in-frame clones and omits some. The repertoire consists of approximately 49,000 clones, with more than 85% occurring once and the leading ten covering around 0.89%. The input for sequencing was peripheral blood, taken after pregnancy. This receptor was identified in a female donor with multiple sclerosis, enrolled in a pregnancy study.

The DNA for the CDR3 is TGCGCCAGCAACACCCAGGTCCACGGGGAGCTGTTTTTT. Its translation: CASNTQVHGELFF. The chain is built from TRBV5-1 and TRBJ2-2, with D uncertain. Trimming pared 6 bases from V and 7 bases from J, leaving 13 bases between. The germline CDR1 and CDR2 sequences are SGHRS and YFSETQ. CDR3 size: 13 residues.